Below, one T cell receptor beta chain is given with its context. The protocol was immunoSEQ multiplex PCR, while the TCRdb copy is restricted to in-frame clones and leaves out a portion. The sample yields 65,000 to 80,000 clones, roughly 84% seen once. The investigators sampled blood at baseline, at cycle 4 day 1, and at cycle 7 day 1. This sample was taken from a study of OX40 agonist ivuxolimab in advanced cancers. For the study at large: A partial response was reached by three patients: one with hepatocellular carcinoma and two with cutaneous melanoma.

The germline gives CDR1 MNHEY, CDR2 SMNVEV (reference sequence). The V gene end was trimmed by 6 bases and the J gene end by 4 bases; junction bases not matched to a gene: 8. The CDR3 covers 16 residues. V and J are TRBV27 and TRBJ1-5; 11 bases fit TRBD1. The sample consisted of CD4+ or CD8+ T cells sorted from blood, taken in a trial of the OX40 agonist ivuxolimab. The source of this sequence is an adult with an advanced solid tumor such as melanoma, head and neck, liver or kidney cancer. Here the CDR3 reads CASSPLGTGGNQPQHF. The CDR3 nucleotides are TGTGCCAGCAGCCCCCTTGGGACAGGGGGGAATCAGCCCCAGCATTTT.